These 12 T cell receptor beta chains came from one sample sequenced in a study of early T cells in non-severe SARS-CoV-2 infection. TCRdb analysed the 5' RACE reads with MiXCR anew, one entry per CDR3 protein. Found here are approximately 90,000 distinct CDR3 sequences, around 16% of them singletons; the top ten hold just over 5%. The material was whole blood, obtained at baseline. These receptor sequences come from an adult who was a healthcare worker with PCR-confirmed SARS-CoV-2 infection or an uninfected control (not recorded which).

This clonotype was seen a single time. The chain has TRBV27 and TRBJ1-5, with unresolved D. V lost 2 bases, J lost 5 bases, and 10 bases lay in between. CDR1 and CDR2 (germline): MNHEY, SMNVEV (reference sequence). The CDR3 has 14 residues. The CDR3 DNA reads TGTGCCAGCAGTTTACAAGGGATTCATCAGCCCCAGCATTTT. It specifies CASSLQGIHQPQHF.

This chain links TRBV5-6 with TRBJ2-1; D remains unclear. The CDR3 is 13 amino acids. V lost 1 base, J lost 6 bases, and 8 bases lay in between. In germline, CDR1 is SGHDT, CDR2 YYEEEE. Written as DNA, the CDR3 is TGTGCCAGCAGCTTGCCCGCTGGCAATGAGCAGTTCTTC. Translating gives CASSLPAGNEQFF.

This clonotype was seen repeatedly, ten times or more. The chain joins TRBV12-3 or TRBV12-4 to TRBJ2-2; the D call may be TRBD1 or TRBD2 (6 bases each). This CDR3 contains 15 residues. Trimming pared 2 bases from V and 1 base from J, leaving 8 bases between. The CDR3, as DNA: TGTGCCAGCAGTTTACGGGGGCTGAACACCGGGGAGCTGTTTTTT. Translating it yields CASSLRGLNTGELFF.

This clonotype was detected a few times. The chain uses TRBV12-3 or TRBV12-4 and TRBJ2-5; D is perhaps TRBD1 or TRBD2 (5 bases each). Trimming removed 8 bases from V and 1 base from J, with 5 bases in between. There are 11 residues in the CDR3. The CDR3 DNA is TGTGCCAGCGGGACCCAAGAGACCCAGTACTTC. This gives the protein CASGTQETQYF.

This clonotype was counted a few times. This rearrangement joins TRBV7-9 to TRBJ2-1; 7 nucleotides line up with TRBD2. CDR3 length: 17 residues. The germline V gene encodes CDR1 SEHNR and CDR2 FQNEAQ (reference sequence). Trimming at V came to 1 base and at J to 4 bases, leaving 10 bases not matched to a gene. Here the CDR3 reads CASSLVEIAGPYNEQFF. The CDR3 DNA reads TGTGCCAGCAGCTTAGTGGAAATAGCGGGTCCTTACAATGAGCAGTTCTTC.

The rearrangement joins TRBV5-4 to TRBJ2-3; D is undetermined. Between the trimmed V and J ends, which lost 0 bases and 0 bases, there was a span of 14 bases. In germline, CDR1 is SGHNT, CDR2 YYREEE (reference sequence). The CDR3 is 17 amino acids. In DNA form, the CDR3 reads TGTGCCAGCAGCTTGGTATTTTCGAGTCCAAGCACAGATACGCAGTATTTT. Translated, it gives CASSLVFSSPSTDTQYF.

By proportion, this clonotype is medium-sized. The rearrangement links TRBV7-9 to TRBJ2-4; D is possibly TRBD1 (5 bases). CDR1 and CDR2 from the germline V gene are SEHNR and FQNEAQ (reference sequence). This CDR3 is 14 amino acids long. V gave up 3 bases and J gave up 6 bases, with 12 bases separating them. The CDR3 DNA reads TGTGCCAGCAGCTTGGTTTCAGGGATAAACATTCAGTACTTC. Translated: CASSLVSGINIQYF. Together with reference TRBV7-9 and TRBJ2-4, the CDR3 gives the full variable domain: DTGVSQNPRHKITKRGQNVTFRCDPISEHNRLYWYRQTLGQGPEFLTYFQNEAQLEKSRLLSDRFSAERPKGSFSTLEIQRTEQGDSAMYLCASSLVSGINIQYFGAGTRLSVL.

This clonotype was observed at least ten times. V gene TRBV4-2 combines with J gene TRBJ2-7, with D maybe TRBD2 (6 bases). Per the germline V gene, CDR1 is LGHNA and CDR2 is YNFKEQ. The CDR3 consists of 14 residues. V was clipped by 1 base and J by 3 bases, with 10 bases between them. The CDR3 DNA reads as TGTGCCAGCAGCCAAGGTAGTAGCGGCTACGAGCAGTACTTC. Its protein product is CASSQGSSGYEQYF.

This clonotype has at least ten counts. The chain couples TRBV2 to TRBJ2-6; D is unresolved. V gave up 5 bases and J gave up 0 bases, with 11 bases separating them. This CDR3 contains 16 residues. The germline gives CDR1 SNHLY, CDR2 FYNNEI. CDR3 amino acids: CASSKGRHSGANVLTF. The DNA for the CDR3 is TGTGCCAGCAGTAAGGGTCGGCACTCTGGGGCCAACGTCCTGACTTTC. The whole variable domain, remainder taken from reference TRBV2 and TRBJ2-6, is EPEVTQTPSHQVTQMGQEVILRCVPISNHLYFYWYRQILGQKVEFLVSFYNNEISEKSEIFDDQFSVERPDGSNFTLKIRSTKLEDSAMYFCASSKGRHSGANVLTFGAGSRLTVL.

This chain links TRBV14 with TRBJ1-6; no reliable D call. The CDR3 runs to 13 residues. The germline gives CDR1 SGHDN, CDR2 FVKESK. The germline V and J ends were trimmed by 6 bases and 9 bases, with 12 bases remaining between them. Here the CDR3 reads CASSLLLGSPLHF. CDR3 DNA sequence: TGTGCCAGCAGTCTCCTTTTGGGTTCACCCCTCCACTTT.

The sample holds many counts of this clonotype. The chain has TRBV7-8 and TRBJ2-7, with TRBD2 identical over 14 bases. From germline, CDR1 is SGHVS and CDR2 FQNEAQ. V was clipped by 3 bases and J by 5 bases; unmatched bases: 0. There are 14 residues in the CDR3. CDR3 region: CASSLGLAGDEQYF. Here the CDR3 DNA reads TGTGCCAGCAGCTTGGGACTAGCGGGAGACGAGCAGTACTTC.

CDR3 DNA sequence: TGTGCCAGCAGCCGAGGCCCGGGACAGGGGAAAAATACGCAGTATTTT. This encodes CASSRGPGQGKNTQYF. The chain joins TRBV7-2 to TRBJ2-3; the match to TRBD1 covers 10 bases. Per germline, CDR1 SGHTA and CDR2 FQGNSA. CDR3 length equals 16 residues. V was clipped by 5 bases and J by 7 bases; unmatched bases: 12.